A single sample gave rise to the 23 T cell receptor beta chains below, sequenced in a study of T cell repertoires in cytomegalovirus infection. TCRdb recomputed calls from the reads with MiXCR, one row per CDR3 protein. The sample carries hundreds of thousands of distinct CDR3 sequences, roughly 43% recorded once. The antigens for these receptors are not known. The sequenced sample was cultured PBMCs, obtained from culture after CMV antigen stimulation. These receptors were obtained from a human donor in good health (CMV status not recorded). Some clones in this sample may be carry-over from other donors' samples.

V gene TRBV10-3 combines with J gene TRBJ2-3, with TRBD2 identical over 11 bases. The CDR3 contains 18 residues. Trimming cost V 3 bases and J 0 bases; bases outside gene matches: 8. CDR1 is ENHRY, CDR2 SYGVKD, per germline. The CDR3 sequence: CAISEYGLAGTSTDTQYF. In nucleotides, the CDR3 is TGTGCCATCAGTGAATACGGACTAGCGGGCACTAGCACAGATACGCAGTATTTT.

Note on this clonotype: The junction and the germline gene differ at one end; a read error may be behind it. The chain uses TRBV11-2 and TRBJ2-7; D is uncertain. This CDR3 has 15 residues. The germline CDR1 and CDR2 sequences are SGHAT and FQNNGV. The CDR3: CASTLGSIWVGEQYF. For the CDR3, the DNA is TGTGCCAGCACCTTAGGGTCGATATGGGTGGGCGAGCAGTACTTC.

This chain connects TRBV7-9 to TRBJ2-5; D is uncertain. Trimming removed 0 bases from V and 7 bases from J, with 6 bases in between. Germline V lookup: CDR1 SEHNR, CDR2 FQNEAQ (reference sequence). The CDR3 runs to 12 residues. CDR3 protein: CASSLAQRTQYF. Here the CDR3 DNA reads TGTGCCAGCAGCTTAGCGCAACGGACCCAGTACTTC. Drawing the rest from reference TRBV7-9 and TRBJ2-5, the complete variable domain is DTGVSQNPRHKITKRGQNVTFRCDPISEHNRLYWYRQTLGQGPEFLTYFQNEAQLEKSRLLSDRFSAERPKGSFSTLEIQRTEQGDSAMYLCASSLAQRTQYFGPGTRLLVL.

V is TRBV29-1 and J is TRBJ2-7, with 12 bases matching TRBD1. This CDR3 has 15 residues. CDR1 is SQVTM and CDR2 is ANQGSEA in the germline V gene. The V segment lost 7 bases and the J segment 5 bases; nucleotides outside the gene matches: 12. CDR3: CSASLGTGGYNEQYF. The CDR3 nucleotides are TGCAGCGCCTCCCTCGGGACAGGGGGCTATAACGAGCAGTACTTC.

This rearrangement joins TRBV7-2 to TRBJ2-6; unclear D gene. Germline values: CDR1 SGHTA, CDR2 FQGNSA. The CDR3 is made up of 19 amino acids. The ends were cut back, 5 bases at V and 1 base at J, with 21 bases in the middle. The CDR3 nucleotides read TGTGCCAGCAGCCCCCCCGGGCCTCTGAAAATTTCTGGGGCCAACGTCCTGACTTTC. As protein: CASSPPGPLKISGANVLTF.

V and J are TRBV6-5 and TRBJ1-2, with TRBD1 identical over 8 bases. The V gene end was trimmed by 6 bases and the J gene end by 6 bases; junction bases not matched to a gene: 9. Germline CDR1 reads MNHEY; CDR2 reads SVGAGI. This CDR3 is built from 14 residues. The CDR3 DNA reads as TGTGCCAGCAGGGATCAGGGGGCCCGAAATGGCTACACCTTC. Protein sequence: CASRDQGARNGYTF.

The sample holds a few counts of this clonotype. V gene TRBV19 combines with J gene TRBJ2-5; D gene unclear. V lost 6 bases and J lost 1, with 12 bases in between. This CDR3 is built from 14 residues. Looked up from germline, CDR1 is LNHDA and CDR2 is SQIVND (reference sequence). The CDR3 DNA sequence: TGTGCCAGTAGCGGTCAGGCAACCCAAGAGACCCAGTACTTC. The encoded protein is CASSGQATQETQYF. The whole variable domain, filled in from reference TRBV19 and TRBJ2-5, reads DGGITQSPKYLFRKEGQNVTLSCEQNLNHDAMYWYRQDPGQGLRLIYYSQIVNDFQKGDIAEGYSVSREKKESFPLTVTSAQKNPTAFYLCASSGQATQETQYFGPGTRLLVL.

The CDR3 loop reads CASGRDRNEQYF. In DNA form, the CDR3 reads TGTGCCAGTGGACGGGACCGGAACGAGCAGTACTTC. The genes are TRBV6-5 and TRBJ2-7, with D perhaps assigned TRBD1 or TRBD2 (5 bases each). CDR3 size: 12 residues. Per the germline V gene, CDR1 is MNHEY and CDR2 is SVGAGI. Trimming removed 9 bases at V and 5 bases at J, with 14 bases between.

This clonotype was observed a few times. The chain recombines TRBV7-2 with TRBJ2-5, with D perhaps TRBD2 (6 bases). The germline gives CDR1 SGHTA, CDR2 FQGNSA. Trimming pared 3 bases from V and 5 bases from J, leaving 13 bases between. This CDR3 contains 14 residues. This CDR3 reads CASSLYSGGETQYF. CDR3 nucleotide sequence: TGTGCCAGCAGCTTGTACAGTGGGGGGGAGACCCAGTACTTC.

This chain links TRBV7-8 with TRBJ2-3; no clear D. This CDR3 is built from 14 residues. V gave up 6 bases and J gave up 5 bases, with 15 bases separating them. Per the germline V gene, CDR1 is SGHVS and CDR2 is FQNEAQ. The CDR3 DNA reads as TGTGCCAGCAGGCATCTAGAGTGGGTAGATACGCAGTATTTT. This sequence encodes CASRHLEWVDTQYF.

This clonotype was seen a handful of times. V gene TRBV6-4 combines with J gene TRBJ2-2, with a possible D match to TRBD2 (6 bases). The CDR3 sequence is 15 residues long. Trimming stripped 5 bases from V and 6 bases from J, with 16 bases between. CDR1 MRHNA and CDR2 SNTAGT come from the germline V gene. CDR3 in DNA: TGTGCCAGCAGTCCCGCGAGGGCGGGGTCCGGGGAGCTGTTTTTT. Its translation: CASSPARAGSGELFF.

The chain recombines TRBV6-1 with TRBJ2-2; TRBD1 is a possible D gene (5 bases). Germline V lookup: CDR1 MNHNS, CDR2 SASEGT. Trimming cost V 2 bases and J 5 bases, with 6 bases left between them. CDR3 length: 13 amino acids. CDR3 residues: CASSEQGTGELFF. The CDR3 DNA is TGTGCCAGCAGTGAACAGGGTACCGGGGAGCTGTTTTTT.

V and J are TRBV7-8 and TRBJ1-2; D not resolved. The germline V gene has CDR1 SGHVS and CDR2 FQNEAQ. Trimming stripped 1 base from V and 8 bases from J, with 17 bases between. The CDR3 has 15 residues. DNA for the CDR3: TGTGCCAGCAGCTTAGGGGGTTTTGGGGAGAAAGGCTACACCTTC. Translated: CASSLGGFGEKGYTF.

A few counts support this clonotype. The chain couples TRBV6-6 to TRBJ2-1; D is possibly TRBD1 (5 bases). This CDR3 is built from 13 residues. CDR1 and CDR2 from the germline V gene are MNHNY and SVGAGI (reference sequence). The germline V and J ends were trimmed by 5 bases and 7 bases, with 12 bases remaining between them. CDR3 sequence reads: CASSPAGRNEQFF. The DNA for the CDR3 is TGTGCCAGCAGTCCTGCAGGGCGGAATGAGCAGTTCTTC.

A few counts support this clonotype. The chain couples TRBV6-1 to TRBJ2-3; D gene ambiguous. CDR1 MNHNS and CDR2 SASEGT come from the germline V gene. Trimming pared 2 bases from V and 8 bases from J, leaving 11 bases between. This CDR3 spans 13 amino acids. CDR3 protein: CASSEPNVATQYF. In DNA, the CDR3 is TGTGCCAGCAGTGAACCCAACGTGGCTACGCAGTATTTT.

This CDR3 is CASRDRGDEQYF. The CDR3 DNA follows: TGTGCCAGCAGGGACAGGGGGGACGAGCAGTACTTC. The chain combines TRBV2 with TRBJ2-7; 10 nucleotides agree with TRBD1. The V gene end was trimmed by 6 bases and the J gene end by 5 bases; junction bases not matched to a gene: 1. Per germline, CDR1 SNHLY and CDR2 FYNNEI. The CDR3 length is 12 residues.

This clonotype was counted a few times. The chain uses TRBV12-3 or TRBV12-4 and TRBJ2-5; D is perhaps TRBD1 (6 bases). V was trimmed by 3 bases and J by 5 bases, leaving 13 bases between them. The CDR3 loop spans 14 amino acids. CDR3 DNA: TGTGCCAGCAGTTTCAAAGGGGGTCCGGAGACCCAGTACTTC. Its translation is CASSFKGGPETQYF.

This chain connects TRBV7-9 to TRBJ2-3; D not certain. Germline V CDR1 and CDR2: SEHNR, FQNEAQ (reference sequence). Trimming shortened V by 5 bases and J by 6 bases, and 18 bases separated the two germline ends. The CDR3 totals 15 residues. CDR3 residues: CASSGSRLLGDTQYF. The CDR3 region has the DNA TGTGCCAGCAGCGGCAGCAGGCTTTTAGGGGATACGCAGTATTTT.

CDR3 in DNA: TGTGCCACCAGCAGAGTTGCCCCAGGGAGGGCCGGGGAGCTGTTTTTT. The encoded protein is CATSRVAPGRAGELFF. This chain joins TRBV15 and TRBJ2-2, with 7 bases fitting TRBD2. The CDR3 consists of 16 residues. V shed 1 base and J 6 bases; nucleotides not matched to a gene: 8. Per germline, CDR1 LNHNV and CDR2 YYDKDF (reference sequence).

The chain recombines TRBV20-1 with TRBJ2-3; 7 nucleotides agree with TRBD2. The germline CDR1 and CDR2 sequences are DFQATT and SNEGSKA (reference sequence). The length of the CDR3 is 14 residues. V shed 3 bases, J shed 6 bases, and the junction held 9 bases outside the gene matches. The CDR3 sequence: CSARGGSLPDTQYF. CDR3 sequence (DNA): TGCAGTGCTAGGGGCGGGAGTCTGCCCGATACGCAGTATTTT.

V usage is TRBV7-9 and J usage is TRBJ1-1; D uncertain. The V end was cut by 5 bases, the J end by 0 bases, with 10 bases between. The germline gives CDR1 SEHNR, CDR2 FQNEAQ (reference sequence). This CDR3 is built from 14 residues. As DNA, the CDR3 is TGTGCCAGCAGCGTAACGGAGATGAACACTGAAGCTTTCTTT. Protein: CASSVTEMNTEAFF.

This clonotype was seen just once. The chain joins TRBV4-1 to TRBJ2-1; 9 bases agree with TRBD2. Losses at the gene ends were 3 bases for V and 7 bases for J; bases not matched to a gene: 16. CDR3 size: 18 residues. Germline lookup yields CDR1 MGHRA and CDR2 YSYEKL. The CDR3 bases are TGCGCCAGCAGCCACCCTCGAGGGGGCGGGAGGGCCTTAAATGAGCAGTTCTTC. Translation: CASSHPRGGGRALNEQFF.

The DNA of the CDR3 is TGTGCCAGCAGTTACGGAACCGATCGGAATACGCAGTATTTT. Translation: CASSYGTDRNTQYF. The V gene is TRBV12-3 or TRBV12-4, the J gene TRBJ2-3; D unresolved. The V and J ends lost 4 bases and 7 bases respectively, with 15 bases between them. CDR3 size: 14 residues.